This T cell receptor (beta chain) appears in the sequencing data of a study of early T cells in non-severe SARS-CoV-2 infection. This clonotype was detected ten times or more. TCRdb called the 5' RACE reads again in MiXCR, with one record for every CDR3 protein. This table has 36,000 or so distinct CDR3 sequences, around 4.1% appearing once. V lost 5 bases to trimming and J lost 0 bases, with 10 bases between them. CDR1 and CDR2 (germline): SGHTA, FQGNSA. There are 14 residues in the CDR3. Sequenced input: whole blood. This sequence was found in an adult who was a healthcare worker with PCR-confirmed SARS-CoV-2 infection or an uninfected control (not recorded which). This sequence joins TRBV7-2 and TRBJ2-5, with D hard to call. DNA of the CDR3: TGTGCCAGCAGCCTGGCAGGCAACCAAGAGACCCAGTACTTC. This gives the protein CASSLAGNQETQYF.